The rows below give T cell receptor beta chains drawn from one sample of a study of human T cells and chemical hapten exposure. TCRdb independently ran MiXCR on the RACE reads; one entry per CDR3 protein. In the table there are 95,000 to 130,000 distinct CDR3 sequences, 9% to 14% of which are singletons. Sequenced material: whole blood, taken in connection with sensitization to the hapten diphenylcyclopropenone (DPC). All receptors come from a woman in her forties or fifties with alopecia areata. Some clones in this sample may be carry-over from other donors' samples. Each CDR3 is given with its conserved first and last residue. D genes are given only for firm matches. The size field is filled for only some rows; it gives once, few, many or a size class.

d_gene: TRBD1
j_gene: TRBJ1-6
v_gene: TRBV20-1
abundance: many
CDR3aa: CSAKGQGFGNSPLHF
CDR3nt: TGCAGTGCTAAAGGACAGGGGTTCGGTAATTCACCCCTCCACTTT

d_gene: NA
j_gene: TRBJ1-1
v_gene: TRBV7-9
abundance: many
CDR3aa: CASSLLSGGNTEAFF
CDR3nt: TGTGCCAGCAGCTTACTCTCCGGGGGTAACACTGAAGCTTTCTTT

d_gene: TRBD2
j_gene: TRBJ2-1
v_gene: TRBV19
abundance: NA
CDR3aa: CASSAGLAGFRNEQFF
CDR3nt: TGTGCCAGTAGTGCTGGACTAGCGGGTTTTCGGAATGAGCAGTTCTTC

d_gene: TRBD1
j_gene: TRBJ1-5
v_gene: TRBV6-5
abundance: few
CDR3aa: CASSPTTGPTWEPQHF
CDR3nt: TGTGCCAGCAGTCCGACGACAGGGCCGACCTGGGAGCCCCAGCATTTT

d_gene: NA
j_gene: TRBJ1-2
v_gene: TRBV28
abundance: NA
CDR3aa: CASSNYYGYTF
CDR3nt: TGTGCCAGCAGTAACTACTATGGCTACACCTTC

d_gene: TRBD1
j_gene: TRBJ2-7
v_gene: TRBV5-5
abundance: few
CDR3aa: CASSYEDRGLYEQYF
CDR3nt: TGTGCCAGCAGTTATGAGGACAGGGGTCTTTACGAGCAGTACTTC

d_gene: NA
j_gene: TRBJ1-6
v_gene: TRBV7-2
abundance: few
CDR3aa: CASSAWGEANSPLHF
CDR3nt: TGTGCCAGCAGCGCGTGGGGGGAGGCTAATTCACCCCTCCACTTT

d_gene: NA
j_gene: TRBJ2-1
v_gene: TRBV29-1
abundance: many
CDR3aa: CSVVRVFPFF
CDR3nt: TGCAGCGTTGTCAGGGTTTTTCCGTTCTTC

d_gene: NA
j_gene: TRBJ2-1
v_gene: TRBV7-2
abundance: NA
CDR3aa: CASSPDAGANEQFF
CDR3nt: TGTGCCAGCAGCCCGGACGCCGGAGCCAATGAGCAGTTCTTC

d_gene: NA
j_gene: TRBJ1-2
v_gene: TRBV6-2/TRBV6-3
abundance: many
CDR3aa: CASSYSLGYTF
CDR3nt: TGTGCCAGCAGTTACTCTCTCGGCTACACCTTC

d_gene: NA
j_gene: TRBJ2-7
v_gene: TRBV20-1
abundance: few
CDR3aa: CSARSGLHGDEQYF
CDR3nt: TGCAGTGCTAGATCCGGGCTTCATGGAGACGAGCAGTACTTC

d_gene: NA
j_gene: TRBJ2-1
v_gene: TRBV5-1
abundance: NA
CDR3aa: CASSLLGYNEQFF
CDR3nt: TGCGCCAGCAGCTTGCTGGGCTACAATGAGCAGTTCTTC

d_gene: NA
j_gene: TRBJ1-4
v_gene: TRBV29-1
abundance: NA
CDR3aa: CSARGGEKLFF
CDR3nt: TGCAGCGCCAGGGGAGGTGAAAAACTGTTTTTT

d_gene: TRBD1
j_gene: TRBJ1-3
v_gene: TRBV18
abundance: few
CDR3aa: CASSRQGSGNTIYF
CDR3nt: TGTGCCAGCTCACGACAGGGTTCTGGAAACACCATATATTTT

d_gene: NA
j_gene: TRBJ1-1
v_gene: TRBV7-9
abundance: NA
CDR3aa: CASSHTGAEAFF
CDR3nt: TGTGCCAGCAGCCACACAGGTGCTGAAGCTTTCTTT

d_gene: TRBD1
j_gene: TRBJ1-6
v_gene: TRBV20-1
abundance: few
CDR3aa: CSATLGQGPPRSYNSPLHF
CDR3nt: TGCAGTGCTACCCTGGGACAGGGGCCTCCTCGCTCCTATAATTCACCCCTCCACTTT

d_gene: NA
j_gene: TRBJ2-3
v_gene: TRBV6-5
abundance: NA
CDR3aa: CASSYSSRVTQYF
CDR3nt: TGTGCCAGCAGTTACTCATCTAGAGTGACGCAGTATTTT